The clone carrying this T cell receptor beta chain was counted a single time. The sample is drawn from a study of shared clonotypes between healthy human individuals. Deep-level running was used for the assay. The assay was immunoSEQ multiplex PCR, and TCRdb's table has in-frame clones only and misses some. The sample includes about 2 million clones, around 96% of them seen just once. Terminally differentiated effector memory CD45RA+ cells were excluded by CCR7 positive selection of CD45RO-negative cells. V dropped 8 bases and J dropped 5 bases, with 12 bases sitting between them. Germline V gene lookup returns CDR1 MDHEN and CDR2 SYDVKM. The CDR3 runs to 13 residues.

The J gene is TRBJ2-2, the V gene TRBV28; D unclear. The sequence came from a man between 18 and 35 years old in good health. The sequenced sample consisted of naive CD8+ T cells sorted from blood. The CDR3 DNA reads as TGTGCCAGCCTCGCCTTCGCGACCGGGGAGCTGTTTTTT. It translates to CASLAFATGELFF.